This T cell receptor beta chain appears in the sequencing data of a study of cytomegalovirus exposure and HLA in healthy donors. As for the study in general: Most donors, roughly 84% of around 400 genotyped, fell in the Caucasian-associated ancestry cluster.

Study results and limitations: Rarity characterized most TCR sequences, yet some public TCRs appeared in many donors. Accounts indicate the classifier identified cytomegalovirus status with strong specificity and sensitivity.

Primers included in the PCR were 60 Vbeta and 13 Jbeta primers. Data came from immunoSEQ multiplex PCR; TCRdb stores just in-frame clones and leaves some out. Of 110,000 to 150,000 clones listed, around four fifths were seen once; the top ten hold 3% to 3.5%. The germline CDR1 and CDR2 sequences are PRHDT and FYEKMQ (reference sequence). The CDR3 spans 11 residues. With 5 bases removed from V and 2 bases from J, the gap between germline ends came to 2 bases. This clone was observed once. Its antigen is as yet unknown. This CDR3 is also generated by other DNA sequences in the sample. The receptor comes from a male donor in good health and CMV-seronegative. The rearrangement links TRBV13 to TRBJ2-3; D call uncertain. The sequenced sample was PBMCs. Written as DNA, the CDR3 is TGTGCCAGCAGCCACACAGATACGCAGTATTTT. As protein: CASSHTDTQYF.